Described below is a single TCR beta chain sequence and its context. The antigen remains unidentified. The CDR3 loop spans 14 amino acids. With 2 bases removed from V and 6 bases from J, the gap between germline ends came to 12 bases. Looked up from germline, CDR1 is SNHLY and CDR2 is FYNNEI. These data come from a study of PD-1 blockade in classical Hodgkin lymphoma. Across the whole study: A 3 mg/kg intravenous dose of nivolumab was received by patients every 2 weeks.

All trial patients relapsed after autologous stem cell transplantation. Study-wide findings and caveats: With CD4+ cells, TCR diversity rose significantly by C4D1, but not with CD8+ cells.

Measured with immunoSEQ multiplex PCR; TCRdb has only the in-frame clones, and not every one. This table holds some 40,000 clones, about 79% found once. This clonotype was obtained from a human donor with classical Hodgkin lymphoma. This material consisted of peripheral blood mononuclear cells (PBMCs), taken at baseline. V is TRBV2 and J is TRBJ2-3; D unresolved. CDR3 sequence reads: CASSERASEDTQYF. The CDR3 nucleotides read TGTGCCAGCAGTGAAAGGGCCTCCGAGGATACGCAGTATTTT.